This TCR beta chain was recorded in a study of control samples from healthy donors and cancer patients. This clone has a handful of counts. The germline V gene has CDR1 MDHEN and CDR2 SYDVKM. V was clipped by 5 bases and J by 7 bases, with 11 bases between them. The CDR3 sequence is 13 residues long. TCRdb keeps only in-frame clones here, not all; method: immunoSEQ multiplex PCR. Of 90,000 to 95,000 clones listed, roughly 80% are singletons. This receptor was obtained from a man in his thirties or forties in good health. V and J are TRBV28 and TRBJ1-4; TRBD1 is a possible D gene (6 bases). Material for sequencing was blood. The CDR3, as DNA: TGTGCCAGCAGTCCGGGGACATTTGAAAAACTGTTTTTT. It codes for CASSPGTFEKLFF.